This T cell receptor beta chain was obtained from a study of CD8+CD57+ T cells in acquired aplastic anemia. Study at large: DNA from sorted CD4+ and CD8+ cells averaged around 3.5 ug. Findings of the study overall: Twenty-nine CD8+ CDR3 sequences were shared between patients and controls.

Patients included in sequencing had previously demonstrated CD8+CD57+ cell expansion by flow cytometry. Each of the patients presented with severe acquired aplastic anemia. The table lists this clonotype with many counts. The antigen remains undetermined. The use of genomic DNA as template underpinned the TCR beta VDJ and CDR3 profiling. TCRdb passed the reads through MiXCR, listing each CDR3 protein once. The repertoire has fewer than 200,000 distinct CDR3 sequences, nearly 50% of them found once; the top ten carry 10% to 15%. The germline V gene encodes CDR1 SGHRS and CDR2 YFSETQ. The CDR3 length is 15 residues. Between the trimmed V and J ends, which lost 4 bases and 4 bases, there was a span of 15 bases.

The clonotype was recovered from a human donor with aplastic anemia. The sequenced sample consisted of sorted CD4+, CD8+, or CD8+CD57+ T cells (not recorded which) from PBMCs. V usage is TRBV5-1 and J usage is TRBJ1-3; D is possibly TRBD1 (5 bases). CDR3 protein: CASSAGHNGGNTIYF. DNA of the CDR3: TGCGCCAGCAGCGCCGGACATAATGGCGGAAACACCATATATTTT.